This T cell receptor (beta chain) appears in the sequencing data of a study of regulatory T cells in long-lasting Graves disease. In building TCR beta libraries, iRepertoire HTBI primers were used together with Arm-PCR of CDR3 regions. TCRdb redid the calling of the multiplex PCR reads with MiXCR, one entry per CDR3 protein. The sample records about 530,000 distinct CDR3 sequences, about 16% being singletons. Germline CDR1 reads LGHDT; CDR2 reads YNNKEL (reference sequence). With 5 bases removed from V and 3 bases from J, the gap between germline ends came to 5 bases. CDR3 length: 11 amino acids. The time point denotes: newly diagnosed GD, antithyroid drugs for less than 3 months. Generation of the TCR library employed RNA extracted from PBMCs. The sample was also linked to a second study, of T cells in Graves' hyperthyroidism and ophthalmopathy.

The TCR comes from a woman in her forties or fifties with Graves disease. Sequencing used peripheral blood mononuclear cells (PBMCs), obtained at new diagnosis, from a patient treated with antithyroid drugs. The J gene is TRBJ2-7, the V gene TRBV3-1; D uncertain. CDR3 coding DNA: TGTGCCAGCAGCGACGTCTACGAGCAGTACTTC. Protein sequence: CASSDVYEQYF.